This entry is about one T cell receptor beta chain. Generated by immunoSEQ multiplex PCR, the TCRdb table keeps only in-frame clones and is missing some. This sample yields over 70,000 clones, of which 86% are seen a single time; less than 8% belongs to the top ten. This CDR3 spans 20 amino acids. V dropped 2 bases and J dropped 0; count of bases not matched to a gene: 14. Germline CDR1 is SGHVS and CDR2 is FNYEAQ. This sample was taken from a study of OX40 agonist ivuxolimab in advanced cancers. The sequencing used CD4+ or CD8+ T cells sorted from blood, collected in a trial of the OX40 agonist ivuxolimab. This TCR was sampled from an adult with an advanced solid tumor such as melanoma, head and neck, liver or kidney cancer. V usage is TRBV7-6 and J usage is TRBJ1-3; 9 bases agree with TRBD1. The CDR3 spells CASSLRITRDRDLSGNTIYF. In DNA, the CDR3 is TGTGCCAGCAGCTTAAGAATAACCCGGGACAGGGACCTCTCTGGAAACACCATATATTTT.